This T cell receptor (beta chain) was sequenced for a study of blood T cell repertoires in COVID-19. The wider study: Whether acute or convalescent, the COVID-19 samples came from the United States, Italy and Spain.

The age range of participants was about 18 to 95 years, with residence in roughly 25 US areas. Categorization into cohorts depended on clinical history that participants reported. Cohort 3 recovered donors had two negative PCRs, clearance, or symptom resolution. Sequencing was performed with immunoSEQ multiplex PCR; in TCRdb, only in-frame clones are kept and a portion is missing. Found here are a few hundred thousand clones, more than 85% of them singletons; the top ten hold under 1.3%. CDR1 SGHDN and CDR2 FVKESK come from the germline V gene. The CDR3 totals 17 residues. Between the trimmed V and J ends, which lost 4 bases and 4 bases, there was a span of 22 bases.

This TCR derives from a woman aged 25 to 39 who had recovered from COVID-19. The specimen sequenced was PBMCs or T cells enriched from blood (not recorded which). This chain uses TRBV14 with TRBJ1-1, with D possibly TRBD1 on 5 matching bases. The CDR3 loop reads CASSPRPAGTSATEAFF. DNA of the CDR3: TGTGCCAGCAGCCCCAGACCCGCCGGGACTTCGGCCACTGAAGCTTTCTTT.